This TCR beta chain emerged from a study of PD-1 and CTLA-4 blockade in melanoma. The data were produced by immunoSEQ multiplex PCR, yet TCRdb's version contains in-frame clones alone and is incomplete. The repertoire includes around 16,000 clones, around two thirds of them detected once, and less than 15% sits in the top ten. This CDR3 is 12 amino acids long. With 6 bases removed from V and 6 bases from J, the gap between germline ends came to 10 bases. This sequence was found in a human donor with melanoma. This sequence joins TRBV12-3 or TRBV12-4 and TRBJ2-3; D gene unclear. This specimen consisted of CD8+ T cells from peripheral blood, obtained from a patient given anti-PD-1 treatment. The CDR3 DNA follows: TGTGCCAGCAGCACAGCTGGGGATACGCAGTATTTT. Translated: CASSTAGDTQYF.